This TCR beta chain was observed in a study of blood T cell repertoires in COVID-19. Study context: In each case, the material was cDNA or gDNA derived from T cells, B-cell-depleted T cells, or PBMCs.

In the authors' workflow: Amplifying reference gene primers gave estimates of nucleated cell counts. Produced via immunoSEQ multiplex PCR; TCRdb's table is partial and in-frame only. That table gives V, J and clone size, and the DNA gave D and trimming. The sample has about 50,000 clones, 80% to 85% seen once. In this sample, this clone turned up a few times. The CDR3 is made up of 12 amino acids. J was trimmed by 7 bases and V by 8 bases; bases with no gene match: 0. Material: peripheral blood. This clonotype originated in an elderly woman with COVID-19, enrolled during active disease. The genes are TRBV12-3 or TRBV12-4 and TRBJ2-1; 12 nucleotides align to TRBD2. The CDR3, as DNA: TGTGCCAGCCTAGCGGGAGGGAATGAGCAGTTCTTC. Encoded protein: CASLAGGNEQFF.